The source of this TCR beta chain is a study of monozygotic twins with cystic fibrosis. This clone was detected only a few times. V was shortened by 5 bases and J by 6 bases, with 13 bases between the two germline ends. CDR1 SGHNT and CDR2 YENEEA come from the germline V gene. The CDR3 sequence is 13 residues long. Only in-frame clones appear in the TCRdb table, and some are missing; sequencing was by immunoSEQ multiplex PCR. This sample has around 23,000 clones, with approximately 90% found just once. The rearrangement joins TRBV11-3 to TRBJ1-1; D not resolved. This TCR was recovered from a girl aged 2 to 9 with cystic fibrosis. Sequencing input: blood. The CDR3 region has the DNA TGTGCCAGCAGCCCCAACTTCAAAGCTGAAGCTTTCTTT. Its protein product is CASSPNFKAEAFF. Variable domain in full (rest from reference TRBV11-3 and TRBJ1-1): EAGVVQSPRYKIIEKKQPVAFWCNPISGHNTLYWYLQNLGQGPELLIRYENEEAVDDSQLPKDRFSAERLKGVDSTLKIQPAELGDSAVYLCASSPNFKAEAFFGQGTRLTVV.